These 32 T cell receptor beta chains came from one sample sequenced in a study of response to subunit inactivated influenza vaccine. TCRdb analysed the RT-PCR reads with MiXCR anew, one entry per CDR3 protein. The top ten hold around 10% of the sample, which has hundreds of thousands of distinct CDR3 sequences, around 11% seen once. This sample was shared with a second study, whose subject was T cells expressing NK-cell markers. Per that study: Making the TCR beta cDNA relied on 5'RACE template switching with UMIs.

The sequenced sample was PBMCs from blood, obtained on the day of vaccination. These receptors all stem from a man aged 45-65 years who received an inactivated influenza vaccine.

V and J are TRBV18 and TRBJ2-7, with 11 bases identical to TRBD1. Germline CDR1 and CDR2: KGHSH and LQKENI. The CDR3 runs 15 residues. The J segment lost 3 bases and the V segment lost 4 bases, leaving 5 bases of the junction unmatched. The CDR3 nucleotides read TGTGCCAGCTCACATGGACAGGGGGCCGACTACGAGCAGTACTTC. Its translation is CASSHGQGADYEQYF.

This clonotype was seen a handful of times. The chain uses TRBV7-9 and TRBJ1-2, with 7 bases fitting TRBD1. The CDR3 totals 17 residues. The germline V gene encodes CDR1 SEHNR and CDR2 FQNEAQ (reference sequence). V was clipped by 5 bases and J by 1 base; unmatched bases: 13. The CDR3 bases are TGTGCCAGCAGCCTATGGGGGTGGGACAGAGATAACTATGGCTACACCTTC. Its translation: CASSLWGWDRDNYGYTF. Filled out from reference TRBV7-9 and TRBJ1-2, the complete variable domain reads DTGVSQNPRHKITKRGQNVTFRCDPISEHNRLYWYRQTLGQGPEFLTYFQNEAQLEKSRLLSDRFSAERPKGSFSTLEIQRTEQGDSAMYLCASSLWGWDRDNYGYTFGSGTRLTVV.

This chain connects TRBV19 to TRBJ2-5; TRBD2 matches 10 bases. Germline trimming cut 4 bases from V and 5 bases from J; bases unmatched to any gene: 7. The CDR3 is 15 residues long. CDR1 LNHDA and CDR2 SQIVND come from the germline V gene (reference sequence). DNA for the CDR3: TGTGCCAGTAGTACCCTCCCTAGCGGGAGTGAGACCCAGTACTTC. Translation: CASSTLPSGSETQYF.

The sample holds many counts of this clonotype. For the CDR3, the DNA is TGCGCCAGCAGCCAAGAACAGGGGCTTGGCTACACCTTC. The encoded protein is CASSQEQGLGYTF. J is TRBJ1-2 and V is TRBV4-3, with 7 bases lining up with TRBD1. Germline trimming cut 0 bases from V and 7 bases from J; bases unmatched to any gene: 2. The CDR3 is 13 amino acids. CDR1 and CDR2 from the germline V gene are LGHNA and YSLEER.

V and J are TRBV20-1 and TRBJ2-5; no clear D. V was cut by 6 bases and J by 4 bases, with 12 bases left in between. This CDR3 is built from 12 residues. CDR1 DFQATT and CDR2 SNEGSKA come from the germline V gene (reference sequence). The CDR3 region has the DNA TGCAGTGCCCGGGTAGACCGAGAGACCCAGTACTTC. Translation gives CSARVDRETQYF.

V gene TRBV20-1 combines with J gene TRBJ2-7; 8 nucleotides agree with TRBD1. V was pared by 3 bases and J by 7 bases, with 11 bases of the junction left unmatched. The CDR3 totals 14 residues. Germline values: CDR1 DFQATT, CDR2 SNEGSKA (reference sequence). The CDR3 loop is CSARIRDRRVEQYF. The CDR3 DNA is TGCAGTGCTAGGATCCGGGACAGGAGGGTAGAGCAGTACTTC.

This clonotype was recorded a few times. This chain uses TRBV6-2 or TRBV6-3 with TRBJ2-1; 8 nucleotides line up with TRBD2. J was trimmed by 4 bases and V by 0 bases; bases with no gene match: 5. CDR1 and CDR2 from the germline V gene are MNHEY and SVGEGT. The CDR3 has 16 residues. Here the CDR3 DNA reads TGTGCCAGCAGTTACTCTATCCGGGGGGGGTACAATGAGCAGTTCTTC. Its protein is CASSYSIRGGYNEQFF.

With regard to this clonotype: Just one base apart from a much larger clone, this may be a read error. The chain employs TRBV29-1 and TRBJ2-3, with D unclear. This CDR3 contains 11 residues. Germline V lookup: CDR1 SQVTM, CDR2 ANQGSEA. The DNA for the CDR3 is TGCGGCGTAGGACCCACAGATACGCAGTATTTT. Residues: CGVGPTDTQYF.

The J gene is TRBJ2-1, the V gene TRBV20-1; 10 nucleotides line up with TRBD2. Trimming at V came to 5 bases and at J to 14 bases, leaving 15 bases not matched to a gene. Germline CDR1 and CDR2: DFQATT and SNEGSKA (reference sequence). CDR3 length: 14 residues. The CDR3 bases are TGCAGTGCTGCTAATTTGGGACTAGCGTTAGGGGAGTTCTTC. This sequence encodes CSAANLGLALGEFF.

This clonotype was found a few times. The chain joins TRBV7-9 to TRBJ1-1; D is undetermined. The CDR3 runs 15 residues. Per germline, CDR1 SEHNR and CDR2 FQNEAQ (reference sequence). Trimming took 5 bases from V and 3 from J, leaving 16 bases between them. CDR3 residues: CASSLRLNSDTEAFF. The DNA for the CDR3 is TGTGCCAGCAGCCTTCGTCTCAATTCGGACACTGAAGCTTTCTTT.

The rearrangement joins TRBV18 to TRBJ2-5; D is possibly TRBD2 (5 bases). Trimming stripped 3 bases from V and 5 bases from J, with 19 bases between. CDR3 length equals 16 residues. Germline V CDR1 and CDR2: KGHSH, LQKENI. DNA of the CDR3: TGTGCCAGCTCACCCACGGGGAGAGGATTGACGGAGACCCAGTACTTC. This sequence encodes CASSPTGRGLTETQYF.

The genes are TRBV10-2 and TRBJ2-7, with 7 bases identical to TRBD1. From germline, CDR1 is WSHSY and CDR2 SAAADI. The CDR3 totals 15 residues. V was clipped by 4 bases and J by 2 bases; unmatched bases: 8. CDR3 in amino acids: CASSVVGTVAYEQYF. CDR3 sequence (DNA): TGCGCCAGCAGTGTAGTGGGGACAGTAGCCTACGAGCAGTACTTC.

This clonotype was seen many times. The chain has TRBV6-2 or TRBV6-3 and TRBJ2-3, with D perhaps TRBD1 or TRBD2 (5 bases each). The germline V gene encodes CDR1 MNHEY and CDR2 SVGEGT. V was trimmed by 0 bases and J by 2 bases, leaving 15 bases between them. The CDR3 is 17 amino acids. The CDR3 region has the DNA TGTGCCAGCAGTTACTCGGAGACAGTCGGGAACACAGATACGCAGTATTTT. Encoded protein: CASSYSETVGNTDTQYF.

The rearrangement uses TRBV10-2 and TRBJ1-6, with D possibly matching TRBD1 (6 bases). The CDR3 totals 16 residues. The germline V and J ends were trimmed by 3 bases and 7 bases, with 16 bases remaining between them. CDR1 is WSHSY and CDR2 is SAAADI in the germline V gene. The DNA for the CDR3 is TGCGCCAGCAGTGATAGGTTGGGGGCGGGAAATTCACCCCTCCACTTT. Its translation: CASSDRLGAGNSPLHF.

This clonotype came up a few times. The chain links TRBV29-1 to TRBJ1-1; 8 bases map to TRBD1. The CDR3 consists of 11 residues. The trim removed 7 bases at V and 7 bases at J, leaving 5 bases unmatched. Germline V gives CDR1 SQVTM, CDR2 ANQGSEA. The CDR3 protein is CSATGGGEAFF. As DNA, the CDR3 is TGCAGCGCTACAGGGGGAGGTGAAGCTTTCTTT.

This chain connects TRBV5-1 to TRBJ2-1, with a tentative D call TRBD1 (5 bases). Trimming shortened V by 4 bases and J by 5 bases, and 10 bases separated the two germline ends. The length of the CDR3 is 13 residues. The germline CDR1 and CDR2 sequences are SGHRS and YFSETQ. For the CDR3, the DNA is TGCGCCAGCAGCAAAGGGGTAGACAATGAGCAGTTCTTC. Residues: CASSKGVDNEQFF.

This clonotype has at least ten counts. J is TRBJ2-3 and V is TRBV11-3; unclear D gene. The CDR3 has 13 residues. Germline CDR1 reads SGHNT; CDR2 reads YENEEA. V gave up 8 bases and J gave up 5 bases, with 14 bases separating them. DNA of the CDR3: TGTGCCAGCTCGACGAATAGAAGAGATACGCAGTATTTT. The encoded protein is CASSTNRRDTQYF.

This clonotype was seen a single time. The V and J genes are TRBV5-5 and TRBJ2-4, with D perhaps TRBD1 (5 bases). Germline loops: CDR1 SGHKS, CDR2 YYEKEE (reference sequence). This CDR3 region has 14 residues. V was clipped by 4 bases and J by 7 bases, with 15 bases between them. The CDR3 protein is CASSIPGRFNIQYF. DNA of the CDR3: TGTGCCAGCAGCATCCCAGGGCGTTTTAACATTCAGTACTTC.

This clonotype was counted between two and nine times. The chain carries TRBV6-1 and TRBJ2-3, with TRBD2 matching 8 bases. CDR1 is MNHNS, CDR2 SASEGT, per germline. Losses at the gene ends were 7 bases for V and 3 bases for J; bases not matched to a gene: 9. The CDR3 totals 15 residues. The CDR3: CASKSQGGRTDTQYF. Here the CDR3 DNA reads TGTGCCAGCAAATCCCAGGGCGGGAGGACAGATACGCAGTATTTT.

This clonotype was picked up many times. The V call is TRBV5-1, the J call TRBJ2-2; D call uncertain. The length of the CDR3 is 15 residues. Trimming took off 2 bases at V and 0 bases at J, with 8 bases between the two ends. The V gene's germline CDR1 is SGHRS and CDR2 YFSETQ. DNA of the CDR3: TGCGCCAGCAGCTTTTCGACAACGAACACCGGGGAGCTGTTTTTT. It yields the protein CASSFSTTNTGELFF.

The chain couples TRBV29-1 to TRBJ2-7; 11 bases line up with TRBD2. V was pared by 7 bases and J by 2 bases, with 7 bases of the junction left unmatched. There are 14 residues in the CDR3. Germline loops: CDR1 SQVTM, CDR2 ANQGSEA. The CDR3 spells CSAASGLAAYEQYF. CDR3 bases: TGCAGCGCAGCATCGGGACTAGCGGCCTACGAGCAGTACTTC.

This sequence joins TRBV24-1 and TRBJ2-1, with D uncertain. The length of the CDR3 is 12 residues. CDR1 and CDR2 (germline): KGHDR, SFDVKD. Trimming removed 1 base from V and 6 bases from J, with 3 bases in between. The CDR3 protein is CATSDFGNEQFF. For the CDR3, the DNA is TGTGCCACCAGTGATTTTGGCAATGAGCAGTTCTTC.

This clonotype was counted between two and nine times. The CDR3 DNA follows: TGCGCCAGCAGCTTGGGGCCAGGAGCTTCTAACTATGGCTACACCTTC. Translated: CASSLGPGASNYGYTF. The chain has TRBV5-1 and TRBJ1-2, with D hard to call. The CDR3 is 16 residues long. Germline-derived CDR1 and CDR2 are SGHRS and YFSETQ. V lost 0 bases to trimming and J lost 0 bases, with 12 bases between them.

V usage is TRBV5-1 and J usage is TRBJ1-6, with a weak D call TRBD1 (6 bases). CDR1 and CDR2 (germline): SGHRS, YFSETQ. The CDR3 spans 14 residues. With 4 bases removed from V and 10 bases from J, the gap between germline ends came to 15 bases. Here the CDR3 DNA reads TGCGCCAGCAGCGGCGCGGAGGGGGAATCACCCCTCCACTTT. Residues: CASSGAEGESPLHF.

The chain joins TRBV7-6 to TRBJ2-7; 8 bases map to TRBD2. Per germline, CDR1 SGHVS and CDR2 FNYEAQ. Trimming took 5 bases from V and 2 from J; bases not matched to a gene: 11. This CDR3 has 16 amino acids. The CDR3 here is CASSPGARSGAYEQYF. In DNA form, the CDR3 reads TGTGCCAGCAGCCCGGGGGCACGTAGCGGGGCCTACGAGCAGTACTTC.

This chain connects TRBV7-9 to TRBJ2-5, with D perhaps assigned TRBD1 or TRBD2 (5 bases each). Germline CDR1 SEHNR, CDR2 FQNEAQ (reference sequence). V lost 4 bases and J lost 5, with 17 bases in between. The CDR3 covers 15 residues. The CDR3 sequence is CASSSGTVQAETQYF. In DNA form, the CDR3 reads TGTGCCAGCAGCTCGGGGACCGTTCAAGCTGAGACCCAGTACTTC.

The gene calls are TRBV7-9 and TRBJ2-7; weak D call: TRBD2 (5 bases). Germline V gene sequence: CDR1 SEHNR, CDR2 FQNEAQ (reference sequence). The CDR3 is made up of 14 amino acids. V shed 5 bases and J shed 5 bases, with 16 bases lying between them. CDR3 sequence: CASSPTGCRDEQYF. In DNA, the CDR3 is TGTGCCAGCAGCCCTACGGGGTGTCGGGACGAGCAGTACTTC.

This clonotype was found once. The chain combines TRBV7-9 with TRBJ2-1; TRBD1 agrees at 7 bases. CDR1 and CDR2 (germline): SEHNR, FQNEAQ (reference sequence). This CDR3 has 13 amino acids. The V segment lost 3 bases and the J segment 11 bases; nucleotides outside the gene matches: 7. CDR3 residues: CASSFGGQSKQFF. The CDR3 nucleotides read TGTGCCAGCAGCTTTGGGGGACAGAGTAAGCAGTTCTTC.

This clonotype came up a few times. V is TRBV20-1 and J is TRBJ2-4, with D hard to call. Trimming shortened V by 2 bases and J by 2 bases, and 4 bases separated the two germline ends. The germline V gene encodes CDR1 DFQATT and CDR2 SNEGSKA (reference sequence). CDR3 size: 12 residues. The CDR3 region has the DNA TGCAGTGCTAGATGGACCAAAAACATTCAGTACTTC. Its translation is CSARWTKNIQYF.

This chain joins TRBV7-2 and TRBJ2-5; 8 bases align to TRBD2. The CDR3 extends over 14 amino acids. Losses at the gene ends were 5 bases for V and 5 bases for J; bases not matched to a gene: 7. Germline assignment: CDR1 SGHTA and CDR2 FQGNSA. The CDR3 nucleotides read TGTGCCAGCAGCACCGGGACTAGTCGGGAGACCCAGTACTTC. It is translated as CASSTGTSRETQYF.

The genes are TRBV6-5 and TRBJ2-2; D unresolved. The CDR3 totals 12 residues. V lost 2 bases, J lost 9 bases, and 7 bases lay in between. Germline V CDR1 and CDR2: MNHEY, SVGAGI. CDR3: CASSYTARELFF. The CDR3 bases are TGTGCCAGCAGTTACACGGCTCGGGAGCTGTTTTTT.

This clonotype was observed a handful of times. The V gene is TRBV27, the J gene TRBJ1-5; D gene uncertain. Between the trimmed V and J ends, which lost 0 bases and 5 bases, there was a span of 20 bases. CDR1 is MNHEY, CDR2 SMNVEV, per germline (reference sequence). The CDR3 runs to 18 residues. This CDR3 is CASSLSSPRAGYDQPQHF. CDR3 DNA sequence: TGTGCCAGCAGTTTATCTTCTCCGAGGGCGGGCTACGATCAGCCCCAGCATTTT.